The TCR beta chain described here comes from a study of blood T cell repertoires in COVID-19. Study at large: COVID-19 samples from acute and convalescent phases originated in the United States, Italy and Spain. The cDNA or gDNA used as material had been derived from T cells, B-cell-depleted T cells, or PBMCs.

This clone occurred a few times. Only in-frame clones appear in the TCRdb table, and some are missing; sequencing was by immunoSEQ multiplex PCR. The sample has 150,000 to 200,000 clones, roughly 76% seen once; the top ten hold 8.5% to 10%. Sequences were obtained from peripheral blood. The source is a woman in her forties or fifties with active or convalescent COVID-19.

CDR3 bases: TGTGCCAGCTCCGGGACAGGGGGCTACGAGCAGTACTTC. Protein product: CASSGTGGYEQYF. The rearrangement joins TRBV18 to TRBJ2-7, with 11 bases identical to TRBD1. V dropped 6 bases and J dropped 3; count of bases not matched to a gene: 1. The germline V gene encodes CDR1 KGHSH and CDR2 LQKENI. CDR3 length: 13 residues.